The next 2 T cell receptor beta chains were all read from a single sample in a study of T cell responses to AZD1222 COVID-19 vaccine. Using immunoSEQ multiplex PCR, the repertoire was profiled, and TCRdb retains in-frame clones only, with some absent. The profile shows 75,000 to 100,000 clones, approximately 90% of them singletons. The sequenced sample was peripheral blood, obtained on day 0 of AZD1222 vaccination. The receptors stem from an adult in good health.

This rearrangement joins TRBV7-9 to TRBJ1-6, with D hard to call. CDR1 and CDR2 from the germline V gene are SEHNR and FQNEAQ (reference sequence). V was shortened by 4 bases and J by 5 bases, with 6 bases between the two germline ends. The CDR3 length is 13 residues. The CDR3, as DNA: TGTGCCAGCAGCTCACAGAATAATTCACCCCTCCACTTT. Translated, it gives CASSSQNNSPLHF. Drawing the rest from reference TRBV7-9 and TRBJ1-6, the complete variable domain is DTGVSQNPRHKITKRGQNVTFRCDPISEHNRLYWYRQTLGQGPEFLTYFQNEAQLEKSRLLSDRFSAERPKGSFSTLEIQRTEQGDSAMYLCASSSQNNSPLHFGNGTRLTVT.

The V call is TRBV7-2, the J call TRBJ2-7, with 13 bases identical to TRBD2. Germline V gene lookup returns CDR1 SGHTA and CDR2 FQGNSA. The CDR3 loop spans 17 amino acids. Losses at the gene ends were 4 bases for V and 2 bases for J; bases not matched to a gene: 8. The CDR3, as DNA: TGTGCCAGCAGCTATCGACTAGCGGGAGGATTTCCCTACGAGCAGTACTTC. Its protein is CASSYRLAGGFPYEQYF.